This entry lists 22 T cell receptor beta chains sequenced from one sample in a study of blood T cells in healthy people across ages. Combining a sample-barcoded 5' primer with a J-beta primer mix, a second PCR ran for roughly 7 to 12 cycles. TCRdb called the 5' RACE reads again in MiXCR, with one record for every CDR3 protein. The sample holds some 900,000 distinct CDR3 sequences, under 50% seen once. Source material: blood. The receptors here all came from a man aged 30 to 39 in good health.

The chain has TRBV20-1 and TRBJ1-2; no reliable D call. Trimming removed 7 bases from V and 4 bases from J, with 19 bases in between. The CDR3 covers 14 residues. Per the germline V gene, CDR1 is DFQATT and CDR2 is SNEGSKA (reference sequence). The CDR3 DNA reads as TGCAGTGTCCCGTGGGAGCTGGGTAGCTATGGCTACACCTTC. Protein product: CSVPWELGSYGYTF.

This clonotype was observed a handful of times. This chain joins TRBV28 and TRBJ2-5, with no clear D. The CDR3 sequence is 11 residues long. The germline gives CDR1 MDHEN, CDR2 SYDVKM. V was trimmed by 4 bases and J by 11 bases, leaving 11 bases between them. CDR3 sequence reads: CASSSPRYQYF. The CDR3 DNA sequence: TGTGCCAGCAGTTCCCCCAGGTATCAGTACTTC.

This clonotype came up a few times. The chain has TRBV25-1 and TRBJ2-3; D might be TRBD1 or TRBD2, each matching 5 bases. V was shortened by 6 bases and J by 11 bases, with 27 bases between the two germline ends. Germline values: CDR1 MGHDK, CDR2 SYGVNS. The CDR3 contains 16 residues. For the CDR3, the DNA is TGTGCCAGCAGCCTCCCGCGTCGGGACGGACATCAGAAGCAGTATTTT. Translation: CASSLPRRDGHQKQYF.

Worth noting for this clonotype: At one boundary the junction diverges from the germline segment, which might be a read error. The rearrangement links TRBV7-8 to TRBJ1-6; tentative D call: TRBD1 (6 bases). Germline V gives CDR1 SGHVS, CDR2 FQNEAQ. This CDR3 has 15 amino acids. For the CDR3, the DNA is TGTGTCAGCAGCACTGGACAGTCCGGGAATTCACCCCTCCACTTT. Residues: CVSSTGQSGNSPLHF.

This clonotype was observed a few times. This rearrangement joins TRBV4-1 to TRBJ2-7; 11 nucleotides line up with TRBD1. From germline, CDR1 is MGHRA and CDR2 YSYEKL. V gave up 1 base and J gave up 9 bases; unmatched junction bases: 5. CDR3 size: 14 residues. The CDR3 DNA is TGCGCCAGCAGCCAAGCGGGACAGGGGGTAGTGCAGTACTTC. Its protein product is CASSQAGQGVVQYF.

The chain uses TRBV7-2 and TRBJ1-5; D remains unclear. The CDR3 length is 13 residues. The V end was cut by 5 bases, the J end by 5 bases, with 10 bases between. Germline loops: CDR1 SGHTA, CDR2 FQGNSA. The CDR3 DNA sequence: TGTGCCAGCAGCGTTCGTGAGGATCAGCCCCAGCATTTT. Its translation: CASSVREDQPQHF.

V usage is TRBV6-5 and J usage is TRBJ1-4; D gene unclear. The V end lost 6 bases, the J end lost 0 bases, and 11 bases lay between the germline ends. CDR3 length: 15 residues. Germline V gene data show CDR1 as MNHEY and CDR2 as SVGAGI. CDR3 nucleotide sequence: TGTGCCAGCAGCGTCGACCGCTCAACTAATGAAAAACTGTTTTTT. This sequence encodes CASSVDRSTNEKLFF.

This clonotype was picked up a small number of times. The rearrangement joins TRBV30 to TRBJ2-3, with D possibly TRBD2 on 5 matching bases. Trimming cost V 2 bases and J 2 bases, with 11 bases left between them. The CDR3 spans 14 residues. CDR1 is GTSNPN, CDR2 SVGIG, per germline (reference sequence). CDR3 amino acids: CAWSQSGFTDTQYF. The CDR3, as DNA: TGTGCCTGGAGTCAGAGCGGATTCACAGATACGCAGTATTTT.

The J gene is TRBJ2-7, the V gene TRBV18, with D possibly being TRBD1 (5 bases). The CDR3 is 15 residues long. Trimming removed 3 bases at V and 0 bases at J, with 12 bases between. The germline gives CDR1 KGHSH, CDR2 LQKENI. The CDR3 nucleotides read TGTGCCAGCTCACCTGATTCCAGGGACTCCTACGAGCAGTACTTC. This translates into CASSPDSRDSYEQYF.

The chain employs TRBV11-1 and TRBJ2-2, with a tentative D call TRBD1 (5 bases). Trimming stripped 6 bases from V and 2 bases from J, with 16 bases between. Germline V gene data show CDR1 as SGHAT and CDR2 as FQDESV (reference sequence). The CDR3 extends over 16 amino acids. CDR3 loop: CASSQGAHINTGELFF. DNA of the CDR3: TGTGCCAGCAGTCAAGGGGCGCACATCAACACCGGGGAGCTGTTTTTT.

This clonotype was counted many times. CDR3 residues: CASSQLTSGGSQFF. The CDR3 coding sequence is TGCGCCAGCAGCCAACTCACTAGCGGGGGATCCCAGTTCTTC. The rearrangement uses TRBV4-3 and TRBJ2-1; 11 positions match TRBD2. This CDR3 is 14 amino acids long. Looked up from germline, CDR1 is LGHNA and CDR2 is YSLEER. V was clipped by 2 bases and J by 13 bases; unmatched bases: 7.

This clonotype was detected only once. The rearrangement uses TRBV7-9 and TRBJ2-7; D not resolved. The CDR3 has 13 amino acids. Trimming cost V 6 bases and J 2 bases, with 11 bases left between them. Looked up from germline, CDR1 is SEHNR and CDR2 is FQNEAQ (reference sequence). The CDR3 coding sequence is TGTGCCAGCAGTCCGAAGGCAGCCTACGAGCAGTACTTC. It translates to CASSPKAAYEQYF.

This clonotype appeared a few times. The chain is built from TRBV20-1 and TRBJ2-7; 8 nucleotides agree with TRBD1. J lost 0 bases, V lost 3 bases, and 1 base had no gene match. The length of the CDR3 is 13 residues. The germline CDR1 and CDR2 sequences are DFQATT and SNEGSKA (reference sequence). The CDR3 DNA sequence: TGCAGTGCTAGGGGACAGGTCTCCTACGAGCAGTACTTC. Its protein product is CSARGQVSYEQYF.

V usage is TRBV4-1 and J usage is TRBJ1-4; 7 positions agree with TRBD1. The trim removed 4 bases at V and 0 bases at J, leaving 14 bases unmatched. Per germline, CDR1 MGHRA and CDR2 YSYEKL. The length of the CDR3 is 19 residues. The CDR3 region is CASSPSPGGHTATNEKLFF. The CDR3 bases are TGCGCCAGCAGCCCCTCCCCAGGGGGACACACTGCAACTAATGAAAAACTGTTTTTT.

The genes are TRBV6-5 and TRBJ2-3; 12 bases fit TRBD2. The germline gives CDR1 MNHEY, CDR2 SVGAGI. J lost 4 bases, V lost 4 bases, and 6 bases had no gene match. CDR3 size: 16 residues. In DNA, the CDR3 is TGTGCCAGCAGTTTGGGGACTAGCGGGCAGGCAGATACGCAGTATTTT. Its translation is CASSLGTSGQADTQYF.

This clonotype was counted a few times. This chain uses TRBV18 with TRBJ2-5, with 11 bases aligning to TRBD2. The CDR3 runs to 17 residues. V shed 0 bases and J 1 base; nucleotides not matched to a gene: 4. Germline values: CDR1 KGHSH, CDR2 LQKENI. This chain's CDR3 is CASSPPGLAGLQETQYF. The CDR3 DNA reads TGTGCCAGCTCACCACCTGGACTAGCGGGCCTCCAAGAGACCCAGTACTTC. Drawing the rest from reference TRBV18 and TRBJ2-5, the complete variable domain is NAGVMQNPRHLVRRRGQEARLRCSPMKGHSHVYWYRQLPEEGLKFMVYLQKENIIDESGMPKERFSAEFPKEGPSILRIQQVVRGDSAAYFCASSPPGLAGLQETQYFGPGTRLLVL.

V and J are TRBV4-3 and TRBJ2-1, with no clear D. Germline CDR1 and CDR2: LGHNA and YSLEER. This CDR3 is 14 amino acids long. Between the trimmed V and J ends, which lost 1 base and 6 bases, there was a span of 10 bases. CDR3 sequence: CASSQGPRINEQFF. The CDR3 bases are TGCGCCAGCAGCCAAGGACCCCGTATCAATGAGCAGTTCTTC.

V is TRBV4-1 and J is TRBJ2-7, with D hard to call. V was shortened by 0 bases and J by 4 bases, with 7 bases between the two germline ends. The CDR3 is 13 amino acids. Germline V gives CDR1 MGHRA, CDR2 YSYEKL. Here the CDR3 reads CASSQDGLYEQYF. DNA for the CDR3: TGCGCCAGCAGCCAAGACGGGTTATACGAGCAGTACTTC.

This clonotype was counted a few times. V usage is TRBV2 and J usage is TRBJ2-5; TRBD1 is a possible D gene (6 bases). The CDR3 extends over 12 amino acids. CDR1 and CDR2 (germline): SNHLY, FYNNEI. The V and J ends lost 8 bases and 0 bases respectively, with 7 bases between them. CDR3 nucleotides: TGTGCCAGCCGGGACAACCAAGAGACCCAGTACTTC. It encodes CASRDNQETQYF.

This clonotype was observed a few times. This chain joins TRBV4-3 and TRBJ2-4; 7 bases agree with TRBD1. The germline CDR1 and CDR2 sequences are LGHNA and YSLEER. The trim removed 0 bases at V and 8 bases at J, leaving 1 base unmatched. This CDR3 spans 13 amino acids. The chain's CDR3 is CASSQEGGHIQYF. The DNA of the CDR3 is TGCGCCAGCAGCCAAGAAGGGGGCCACATTCAGTACTTC.

There are a few counts of this clonotype. V usage is TRBV30 and J usage is TRBJ2-1; 11 positions match TRBD1. The CDR3 length is 16 residues. V trimming: 4 bases; J trimming: 2 bases; junction bases outside the gene matches: 7. CDR1 is GTSNPN, CDR2 SVGIG, per germline (reference sequence). CDR3 residues: CAWNGPGQGAYNEQFF. The CDR3 coding sequence is TGTGCCTGGAACGGACCGGGACAGGGGGCCTACAATGAGCAGTTCTTC.

This chain connects TRBV20-1 to TRBJ2-7, with TRBD2 matching 7 bases. Germline trimming cut 0 bases from V and 2 bases from J; bases unmatched to any gene: 7. CDR1 and CDR2 from the germline V gene are DFQATT and SNEGSKA (reference sequence). The CDR3 contains 15 residues. The CDR3 here is CSARDRGEPPYEQYF. CDR3 in DNA: TGCAGTGCTAGAGATCGGGGGGAGCCTCCCTACGAGCAGTACTTC.